This is a list of T cell receptor beta chains from one sample in a study of patients and donors after allogeneic stem cell transplantation. TCRdb used MiXCR to reprocess the RT-PCR reads, holding one entry per CDR3 protein. This sample has 98,000 or so distinct CDR3 sequences, with over 30% found just once. What was sequenced was blood, either unsorted or a sorted T cell fraction (not recorded which). The receptor set was obtained from a human donor who was either an allogeneic HSCT recipient or a stem cell or donor lymphocyte infusion donor (not recorded which). It is not recorded whose cells these are; they may come from a transplant donor. The conserved cysteine and the conserved F or W are not part of the CDR3 here.

>TRBJ1-5|TRBV7-2
ASSVVSTGANQPQH
>TRBJ1-1|TRBV6-5
ASSEGGAVRIRTEAF
>TRBJ2-1|TRBV9
ASSVFPLANEQF
>TRBJ2-4|TRBV2
ASSARGQAAKNIQY
>TRBJ1-1|TRBV7-2
ASSLSRTGRAF
>TRBJ2-7|TRBV5-1
ASSSKTLPYEQY
>TRBJ2-3|TRBV7-9
ASSLKLAGLADTQY
>TRBJ1-1|TRBV18
ASSRQQNTEAF
>TRBJ1-1|TRBV6-5
ASSYYDGAEAF
>TRBJ2-1|TRBV5-1
ASSLVREVQF
>TRBJ2-1|TRBV20-1
SASNYNEQF
>TRBJ1-1|TRBV6-2/TRBV6-3
ASSYGNLPEAF
>TRBJ1-2|TRBV28
ASSMVGDYGYT
>TRBJ1-6|TRBV7-2
ASRKFWTERGSPLH
>TRBJ1-5|TRBV20-1
SAKWTGNQPQH
>TRBJ2-1|TRBV20-1
SARDSESGRNEQF
>TRBJ2-2|TRBV4-2
ASSQWRERGVTGELF
>TRBJ2-1|TRBV28
ASSSLGEQF
>TRBJ2-7|TRBV5-4
ASSQGLAVTSYEQY
>TRBJ1-5|TRBV5-1
ASSPDGGNQPQH
>TRBJ1-3|TRBV7-9
ASSLTASGNTIY
>TRBJ1-1|TRBV7-2
ASSLGQTVNTEAF
>TRBJ1-2|TRBV20-1
SARVAGAIGGYT
>TRBJ1-5|TRBV7-2
ASSLSRSNQPQH
>TRBJ2-7|TRBV6-6
ASSSGTSGIYEQY
>TRBJ1-1|TRBV20-1
SSLRGRNTEAF
>TRBJ1-1|TRBV6-5
ASSYLRTRNTEAF
>TRBJ1-4|TRBV7-6
ASRPRDSGKLF
>TRBJ2-7|TRBV13
ASSLPGGSYEQY
>TRBJ1-2|TRBV12-3/TRBV12-4
ASSLGPTGTYGYT
>TRBJ2-2|TRBV5-5
ASSTQGLHTGELF
>TRBJ2-3|TRBV6-6
ASSNGLAGTPDTQY
>TRBJ2-7|TRBV28
ASSSSPPLAGVSYEQY
>TRBJ2-1|TRBV12-3/TRBV12-4
ASSLTSGLGNEQF
>TRBJ1-2|TRBV28
AGRTDQYGYT
>TRBJ1-1|TRBV7-9
ASSTGKPYTEAF
>TRBJ1-5|TRBV18
ASSTRGSNQPQH
>TRBJ2-7|TRBV15
ATSRDGVRSYEQY
>TRBJ2-1|TRBV15
ATSRDRTYNEQF
>TRBJ2-1|TRBV29-1
SVTQGISPYNEQF
>TRBJ2-7|TRBV4-2
ASSLVAGVDEQY
>TRBJ1-2|TRBV7-2
ASSQRLRQGWNYGYT
>TRBJ1-1|TRBV3-1
ASSQELGTTEAF
>TRBJ2-7|TRBV3-1
ASSHTGVYEQY
>TRBJ1-4|TRBV20-1
SARDGGAPNEKLF
>TRBJ1-2|TRBV20-1
SASPENYGYT
>TRBJ2-1|TRBV6-5
ASSQERLYNEQF
>TRBJ2-3|TRBV7-2
ASSLVGGADTQY
>TRBJ2-7|TRBV7-9
ASSLARDRYEQY